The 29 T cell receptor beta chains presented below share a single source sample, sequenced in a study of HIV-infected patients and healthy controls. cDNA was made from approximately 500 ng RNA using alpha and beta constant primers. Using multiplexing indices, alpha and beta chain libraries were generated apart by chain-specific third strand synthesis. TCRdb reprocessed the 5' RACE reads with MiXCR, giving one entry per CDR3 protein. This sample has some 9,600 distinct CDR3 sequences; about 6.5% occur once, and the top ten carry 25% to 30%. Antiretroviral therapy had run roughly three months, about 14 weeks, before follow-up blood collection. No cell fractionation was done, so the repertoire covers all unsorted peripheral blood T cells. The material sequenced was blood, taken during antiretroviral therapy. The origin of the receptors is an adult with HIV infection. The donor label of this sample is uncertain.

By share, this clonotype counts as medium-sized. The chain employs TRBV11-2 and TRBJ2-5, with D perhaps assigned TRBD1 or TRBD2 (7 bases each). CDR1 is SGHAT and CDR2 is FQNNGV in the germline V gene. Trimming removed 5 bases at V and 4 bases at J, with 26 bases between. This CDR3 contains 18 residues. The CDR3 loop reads CASSPFLTGTAGPETQYF. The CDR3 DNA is TGTGCCAGCAGCCCCTTCCTCACCGGGACAGCGGGGCCAGAGACCCAGTACTTC.

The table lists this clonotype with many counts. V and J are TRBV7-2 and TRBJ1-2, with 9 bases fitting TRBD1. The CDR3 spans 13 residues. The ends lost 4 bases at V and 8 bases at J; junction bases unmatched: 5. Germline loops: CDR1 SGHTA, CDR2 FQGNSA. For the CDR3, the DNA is TGTGCCAGCAGCTGGACAGGGGAGGCAGGCTACACCTTC. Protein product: CASSWTGEAGYTF.

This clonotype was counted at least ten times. The CDR3 reads CASSRSTGRNTEAFF. The CDR3 nucleotides read TGTGCCAGCAGCCGGAGCACAGGGCGAAACACTGAAGCTTTCTTT. The J gene is TRBJ1-1, the V gene TRBV7-9, with D maybe TRBD1 (6 bases). V was cut by 5 bases and J by 2 bases, with 15 bases left in between. The CDR3 sequence is 15 residues long. Germline V gene lookup returns CDR1 SEHNR and CDR2 FQNEAQ (reference sequence).

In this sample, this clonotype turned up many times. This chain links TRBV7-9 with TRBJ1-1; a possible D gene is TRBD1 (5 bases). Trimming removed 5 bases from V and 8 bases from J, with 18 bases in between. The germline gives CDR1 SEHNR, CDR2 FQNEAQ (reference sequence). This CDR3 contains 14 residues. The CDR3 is CASSTGGSPKEAFF. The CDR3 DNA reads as TGTGCCAGCAGCACAGGTGGGTCCCCCAAGGAAGCTTTCTTT.

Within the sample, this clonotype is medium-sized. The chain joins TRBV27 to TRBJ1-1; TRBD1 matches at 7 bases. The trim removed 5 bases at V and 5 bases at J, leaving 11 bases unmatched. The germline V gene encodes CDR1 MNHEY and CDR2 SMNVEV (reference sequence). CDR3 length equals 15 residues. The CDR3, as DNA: TGTGCCAGCAGTCAATATAGGACAGGCGGAACTGAAGCTTTCTTT. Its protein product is CASSQYRTGGTEAFF.

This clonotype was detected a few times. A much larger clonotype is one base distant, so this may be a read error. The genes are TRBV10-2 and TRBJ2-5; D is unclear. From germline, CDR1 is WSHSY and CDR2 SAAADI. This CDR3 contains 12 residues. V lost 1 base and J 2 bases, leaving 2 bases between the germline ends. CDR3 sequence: CASSECQETQYF. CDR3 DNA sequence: TGCGCCAGCAGTGAGTGTCAAGAGACCCAGTACTTC.

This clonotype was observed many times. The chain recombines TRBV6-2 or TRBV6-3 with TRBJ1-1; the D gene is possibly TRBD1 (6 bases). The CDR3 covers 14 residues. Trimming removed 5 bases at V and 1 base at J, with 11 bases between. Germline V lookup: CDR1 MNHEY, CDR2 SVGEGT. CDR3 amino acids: CASSAPGQNTEAFF. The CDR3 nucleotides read TGTGCCAGCAGTGCGCCGGGACAGAACACTGAAGCTTTCTTT.

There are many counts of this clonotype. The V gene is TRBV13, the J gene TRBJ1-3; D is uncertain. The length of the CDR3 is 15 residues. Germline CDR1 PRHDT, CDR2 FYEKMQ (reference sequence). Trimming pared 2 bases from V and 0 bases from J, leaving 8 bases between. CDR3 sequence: CASSLFSHSGNTIYF. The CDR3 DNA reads TGTGCCAGCAGCTTATTCAGCCACTCTGGAAACACCATATATTTT.

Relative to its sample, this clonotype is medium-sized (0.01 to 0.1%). For the CDR3, the DNA is TGCAGTGCTAGAAGGCCGTTGCAAGAGACCCAGTACTTC. Translation gives CSARRPLQETQYF. The chain couples TRBV20-1 to TRBJ2-5; D not resolved. Germline V gene data show CDR1 as DFQATT and CDR2 as SNEGSKA (reference sequence). The CDR3 sequence is 13 residues long. The V end was cut by 2 bases, the J end by 2 bases, with 9 bases between.

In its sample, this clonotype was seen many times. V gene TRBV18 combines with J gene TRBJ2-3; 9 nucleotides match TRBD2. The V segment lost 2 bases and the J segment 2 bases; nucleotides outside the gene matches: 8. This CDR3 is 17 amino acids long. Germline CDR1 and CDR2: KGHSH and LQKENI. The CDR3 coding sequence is TGTGCCAGCTCACCAACAGCGGGGGGTTACACCACAGATACGCAGTATTTT. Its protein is CASSPTAGGYTTDTQYF.

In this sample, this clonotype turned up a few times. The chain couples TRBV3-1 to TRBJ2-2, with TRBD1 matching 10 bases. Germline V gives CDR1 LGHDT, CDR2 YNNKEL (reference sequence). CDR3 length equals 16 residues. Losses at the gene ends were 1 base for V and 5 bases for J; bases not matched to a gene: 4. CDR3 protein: CASSQGQGAWTGELFF. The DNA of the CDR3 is TGTGCCAGCAGCCAAGGACAGGGGGCTTGGACCGGGGAGCTGTTTTTT.

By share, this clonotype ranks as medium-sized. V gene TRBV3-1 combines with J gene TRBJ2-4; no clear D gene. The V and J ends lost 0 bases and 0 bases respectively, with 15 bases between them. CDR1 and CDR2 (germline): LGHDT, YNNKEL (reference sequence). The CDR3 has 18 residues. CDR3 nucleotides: TGTGCCAGCAGCCAAGATCACCCAGTAGAACTAGCCAAAAACATTCAGTACTTC. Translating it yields CASSQDHPVELAKNIQYF.

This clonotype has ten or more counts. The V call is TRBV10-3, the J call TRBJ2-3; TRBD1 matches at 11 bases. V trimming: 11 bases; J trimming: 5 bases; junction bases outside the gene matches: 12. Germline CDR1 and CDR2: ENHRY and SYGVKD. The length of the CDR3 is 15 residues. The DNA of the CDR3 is TGTGCCCTATCCCAAGGACAGGGGGCAGAAGATACGCAGTATTTT. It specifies CALSQGQGAEDTQYF.

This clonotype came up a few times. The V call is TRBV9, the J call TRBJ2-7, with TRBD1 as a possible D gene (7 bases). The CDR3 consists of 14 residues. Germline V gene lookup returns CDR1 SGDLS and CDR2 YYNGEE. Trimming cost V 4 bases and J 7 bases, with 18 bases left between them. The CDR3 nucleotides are TGTGCCAGCAGCCCTCGACAGGGAGGACTGGAGCAGTACTTC. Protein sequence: CASSPRQGGLEQYF.

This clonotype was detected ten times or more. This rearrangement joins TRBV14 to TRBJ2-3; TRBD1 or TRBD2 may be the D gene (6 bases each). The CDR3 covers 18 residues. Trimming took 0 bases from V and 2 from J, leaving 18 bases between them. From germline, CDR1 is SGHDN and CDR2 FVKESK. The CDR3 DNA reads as TGTGCCAGCAGCCAAGATTGGGGTGACGGGGGCCTCACAGATACGCAGTATTTT. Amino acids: CASSQDWGDGGLTDTQYF.

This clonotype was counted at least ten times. The CDR3 nucleotides read TGTGCCAGCAGCCAAGGAAGCAGCCAAGAGACCCAGTACTTC. It is translated as CASSQGSSQETQYF. The V gene is TRBV4-2, the J gene TRBJ2-5; D is uncertain. V lost 1 base, J lost 1 base, and 7 bases lay in between. CDR3 length equals 14 residues. Germline lookup yields CDR1 LGHNA and CDR2 YNFKEQ.

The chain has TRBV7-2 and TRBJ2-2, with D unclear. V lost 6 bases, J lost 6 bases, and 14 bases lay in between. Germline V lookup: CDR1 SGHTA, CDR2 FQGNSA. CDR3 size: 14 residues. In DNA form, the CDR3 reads TGTGCCAGCAGTCTGGGCCTAATGTCCGGGGAGCTGTTTTTT. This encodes CASSLGLMSGELFF.

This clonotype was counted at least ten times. CDR3 region: CASREGGGADTQYF. The CDR3 DNA is TGTGCCAGCAGGGAAGGGGGGGGTGCAGATACGCAGTATTTT. The rearrangement joins TRBV4-2 to TRBJ2-3; TRBD2 might be the D (7 bases). Germline CDR1 and CDR2: LGHNA and YNFKEQ. This CDR3 is 14 amino acids long. V was trimmed by 6 bases and J by 4 bases, leaving 14 bases between them.

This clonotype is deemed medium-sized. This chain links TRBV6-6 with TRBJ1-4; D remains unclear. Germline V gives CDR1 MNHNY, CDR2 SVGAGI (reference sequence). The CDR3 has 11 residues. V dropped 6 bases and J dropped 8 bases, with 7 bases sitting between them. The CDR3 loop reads CASRGGEKLFF. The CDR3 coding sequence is TGTGCCAGCAGGGGAGGGGAAAAACTGTTTTTT.

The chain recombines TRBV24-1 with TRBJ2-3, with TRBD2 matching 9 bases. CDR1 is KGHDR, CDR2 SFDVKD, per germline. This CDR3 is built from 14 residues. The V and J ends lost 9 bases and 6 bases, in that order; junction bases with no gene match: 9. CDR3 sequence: CATRSSGNRDTQYF. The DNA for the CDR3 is TGTGCCACCCGGTCTAGCGGGAATCGGGATACGCAGTATTTT.

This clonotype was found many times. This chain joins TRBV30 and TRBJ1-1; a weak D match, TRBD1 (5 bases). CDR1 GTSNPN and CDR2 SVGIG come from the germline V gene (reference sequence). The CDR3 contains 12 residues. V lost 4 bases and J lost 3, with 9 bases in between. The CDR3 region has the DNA TGTGCCTGGAATGGGGGAGACACTGAAGCTTTCTTT. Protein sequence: CAWNGGDTEAFF.

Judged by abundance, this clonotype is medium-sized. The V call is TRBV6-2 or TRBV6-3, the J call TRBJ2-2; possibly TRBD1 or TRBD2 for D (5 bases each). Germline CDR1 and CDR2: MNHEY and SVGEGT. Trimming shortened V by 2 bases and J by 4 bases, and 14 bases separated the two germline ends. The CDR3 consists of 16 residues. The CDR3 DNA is TGTGCCAGCAGTTACGGGGGACCGCCGGTCACCGGGGAGCTGTTTTTT. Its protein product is CASSYGGPPVTGELFF.

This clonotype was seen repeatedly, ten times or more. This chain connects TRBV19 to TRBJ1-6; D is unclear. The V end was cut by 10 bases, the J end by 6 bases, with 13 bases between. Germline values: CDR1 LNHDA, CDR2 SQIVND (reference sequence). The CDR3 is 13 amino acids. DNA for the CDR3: TGTGCCACCCGGGCCTCCGTTAATTCACCCCTCCACTTT. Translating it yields CATRASVNSPLHF.

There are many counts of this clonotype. CDR3 DNA: TGTGCCAGCAGCCCCCCAGCGGGACCCTACAATGAGCAGTTCTTC. Residues: CASSPPAGPYNEQFF. The V call is TRBV5-5, the J call TRBJ2-1, with 7 bases fitting TRBD2. This CDR3 has 15 residues. After removal of 4 bases from V and 2 bases from J, the junction contained 6 bases not matched to a gene. The germline V gene encodes CDR1 SGHKS and CDR2 YYEKEE (reference sequence).

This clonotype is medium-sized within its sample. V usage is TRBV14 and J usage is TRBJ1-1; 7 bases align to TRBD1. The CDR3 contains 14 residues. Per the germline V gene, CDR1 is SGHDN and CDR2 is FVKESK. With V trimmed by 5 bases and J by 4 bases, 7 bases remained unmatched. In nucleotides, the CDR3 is TGTGCCAGCAGCTATCAACAGGGGCTCACTGAAGCTTTCTTT. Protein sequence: CASSYQQGLTEAFF.

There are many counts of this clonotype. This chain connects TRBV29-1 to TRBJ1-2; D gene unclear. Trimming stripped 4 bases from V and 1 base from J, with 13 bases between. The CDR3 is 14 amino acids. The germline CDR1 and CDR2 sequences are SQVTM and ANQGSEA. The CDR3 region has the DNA TGCAGCGTTGTTCCCCCAAGTCATAACTATGGCTACACCTTC. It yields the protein CSVVPPSHNYGYTF.

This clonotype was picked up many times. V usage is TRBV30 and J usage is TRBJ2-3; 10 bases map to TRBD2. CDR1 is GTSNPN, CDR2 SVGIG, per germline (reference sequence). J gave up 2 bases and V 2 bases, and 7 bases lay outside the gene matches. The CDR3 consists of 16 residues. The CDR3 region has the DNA TGTGCCTGGAGTTCCGGGACTAGCGCGTACACAGATACGCAGTATTTT. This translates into CAWSSGTSAYTDTQYF.

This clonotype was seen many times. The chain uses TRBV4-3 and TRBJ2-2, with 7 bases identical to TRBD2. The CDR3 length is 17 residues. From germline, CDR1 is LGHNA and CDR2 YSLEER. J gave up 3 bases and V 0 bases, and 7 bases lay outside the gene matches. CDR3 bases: TGCGCCAGCAGCCAAGATCTGAGCGGGGTGGACACCGGGGAGCTGTTTTTT. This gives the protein CASSQDLSGVDTGELFF.

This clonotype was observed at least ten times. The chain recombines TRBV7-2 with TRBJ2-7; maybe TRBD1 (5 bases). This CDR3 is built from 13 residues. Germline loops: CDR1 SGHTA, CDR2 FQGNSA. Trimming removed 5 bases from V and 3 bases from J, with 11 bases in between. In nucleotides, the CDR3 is TGTGCCAGCAGCCAGGATCAGGGCTACGAGCAGTACTTC. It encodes CASSQDQGYEQYF.